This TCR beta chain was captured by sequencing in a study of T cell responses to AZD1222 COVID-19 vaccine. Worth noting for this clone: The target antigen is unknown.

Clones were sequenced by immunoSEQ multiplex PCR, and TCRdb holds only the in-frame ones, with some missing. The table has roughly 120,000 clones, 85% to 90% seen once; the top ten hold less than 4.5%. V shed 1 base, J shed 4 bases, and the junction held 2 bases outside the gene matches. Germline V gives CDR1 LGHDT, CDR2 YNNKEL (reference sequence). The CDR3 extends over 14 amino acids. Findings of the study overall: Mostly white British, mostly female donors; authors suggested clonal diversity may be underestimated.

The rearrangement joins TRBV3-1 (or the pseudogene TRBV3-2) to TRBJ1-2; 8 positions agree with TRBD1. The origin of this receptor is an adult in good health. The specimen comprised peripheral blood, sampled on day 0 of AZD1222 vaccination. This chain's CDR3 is CASSQAGGIYGYTF. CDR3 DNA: TGTGCCAGCAGCCAAGCAGGGGGCATCTATGGCTACACCTTC.